This TCR beta chain was obtained from a study of T-cell reconstitution after alpha-beta-depleted transplantation in children. This clonotype was observed at least ten times. TCRbeta library preparation incorporated unique molecular identifiers. TCRdb passed the PCR reads through MiXCR, listing each CDR3 protein once. Of about 240,000 distinct CDR3 sequences listed, about 12% were seen once; the top ten hold about 2.6%. From germline, CDR1 is DFQATT and CDR2 SNEGSKA (reference sequence). V lost 0 bases and J 4 bases, leaving 16 bases between the germline ends. The CDR3 has 17 residues. The sequencing used PBMCs from the stem cell graft donor, collected from the stem cell graft. The sequence was collected from a human donor who donated a stem cell graft to a child with acute lymphoblastic leukemia. The V gene is TRBV20-1, the J gene TRBJ1-6; tentative D call: TRBD1 (5 bases). The CDR3 here is CSARDWGQSSYNSPLHF. In DNA form, the CDR3 reads TGCAGTGCTAGAGATTGGGGCCAGAGTAGTTATAATTCACCCCTCCACTTT.